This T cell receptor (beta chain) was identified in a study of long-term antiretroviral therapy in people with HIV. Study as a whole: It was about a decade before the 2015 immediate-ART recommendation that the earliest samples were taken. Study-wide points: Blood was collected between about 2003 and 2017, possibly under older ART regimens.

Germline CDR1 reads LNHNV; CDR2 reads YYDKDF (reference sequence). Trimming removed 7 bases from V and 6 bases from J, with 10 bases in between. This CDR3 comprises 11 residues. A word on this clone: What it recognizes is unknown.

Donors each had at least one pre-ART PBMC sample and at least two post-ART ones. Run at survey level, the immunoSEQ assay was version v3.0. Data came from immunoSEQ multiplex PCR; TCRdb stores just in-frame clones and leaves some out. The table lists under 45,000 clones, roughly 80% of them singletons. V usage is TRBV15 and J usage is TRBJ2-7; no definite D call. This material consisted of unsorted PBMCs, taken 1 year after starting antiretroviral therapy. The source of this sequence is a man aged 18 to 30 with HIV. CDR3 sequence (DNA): TGTGCCACCATGTTCGGGCGCGAGCAGTACTTC. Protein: CATMFGREQYF.